These 5 T cell receptor beta chains share one sample of origin, sequenced in a study of cytomegalovirus exposure and HLA in healthy donors. The PCR had 60 Vbeta and 13 Jbeta primers. Method: immunoSEQ multiplex PCR; TCRdb's copy keeps in-frame clones and lacks some. The data show about 160,000 clones, roughly four fifths seen once. The sample was PBMCs. These receptors were obtained from a man aged 35 to 55 in good health and CMV-seronegative.

The chain carries TRBV7-2 and TRBJ1-3; D not certain. Trimming shortened V by 5 bases and J by 0 bases, and 14 bases separated the two germline ends. The CDR3 covers 16 residues. The germline CDR1 and CDR2 sequences are SGHTA and FQGNSA. The CDR3 DNA reads TGTGCCAGCAGCGTAAGGCAGGTGGCCTCTGGAAACACCATATATTTT. It encodes CASSVRQVASGNTIYF.

This chain links TRBV15 with TRBJ2-1, with 11 positions matching TRBD2. The CDR3 contains 17 residues. J lost 7 bases, V lost 0 bases, and 8 bases had no gene match. The germline V gene has CDR1 LNHNV and CDR2 YYDKDF (reference sequence). This CDR3 reads CATSRDILAGGVNEQFF. For the CDR3, the DNA is TGTGCCACCAGCAGAGATATTTTAGCGGGAGGGGTTAATGAGCAGTTCTTC.

J is TRBJ1-1 and V is TRBV6-1; D not certain. Trimming cost V 4 bases and J 4 bases, with 19 bases left between them. This CDR3 contains 16 residues. Germline CDR1 reads MNHNS; CDR2 reads SASEGT. CDR3 DNA sequence: TGTGCCAGCAGTGGTTCTCCTTGGCGTGCGGGCACTGAAGCTTTCTTT. Encoded protein: CASSGSPWRAGTEAFF.

V usage is TRBV11-2 and J usage is TRBJ2-1; the match to TRBD2 covers 13 bases. Unmatched junction bases numbered 13, after V lost 4 bases and J lost 7 bases. This CDR3 has 18 residues. Germline CDR1 SGHAT, CDR2 FQNNGV. CDR3 region: CASSSLRLAGGPPNEQFF. The CDR3 DNA reads as TGTGCCAGCAGCTCCCTAAGACTAGCGGGAGGCCCCCCGAATGAGCAGTTCTTC.

The V and J genes are TRBV30 and TRBJ2-5; 11 bases fit TRBD2. This CDR3 has 17 residues. Germline values: CDR1 GTSNPN, CDR2 SVGIG (reference sequence). Unmatched junction bases numbered 13, after V lost 3 bases and J lost 4 bases. The CDR3 here is CAWRPHPLGLAGETQYF. The CDR3 nucleotides read TGTGCCTGGAGACCCCATCCCCTTGGACTAGCGGGAGAGACCCAGTACTTC.